The 22 T cell receptor beta chains given below trace back to one sample, sequenced in a study of CD8+CD57+ T cells in acquired aplastic anemia. TCR beta VDJ and CDR3 profiles were obtained from a genomic DNA template. A single record per CDR3 protein comes from TCRdb applying MiXCR to the reads. Seen here are 150,000 or so distinct CDR3 sequences, around half observed once, and the top ten hold about 2.8%. Those patients picked for sequencing had displayed CD8+CD57+ cell expansion on flow cytometry. The specimen sequenced was sorted CD4+, CD8+, or CD8+CD57+ T cells (not recorded which) from PBMCs. The receptors were sampled from a human donor with aplastic anemia.

Ten or more counts support this clonotype. The J gene is TRBJ2-7, the V gene TRBV12-3 or TRBV12-4, with a possible D match to TRBD2 (5 bases). V was pared by 4 bases and J by 2 bases, with 12 bases between. The CDR3 consists of 14 residues. The CDR3 DNA is TGTGCCAGCAGTTCCCCCCCCGGGACCTACGAGCAGTACTTC. Translated: CASSSPPGTYEQYF.

The table lists this clonotype with many counts. The rearrangement joins TRBV4-2 to TRBJ2-7; TRBD2 agrees at 8 bases. J gave up 5 bases and V 1 base, and 7 bases lay outside the gene matches. CDR3 size: 15 residues. In germline, CDR1 is LGHNA, CDR2 YNFKEQ. CDR3: CASSQGQGLGDEQYF. DNA for the CDR3: TGTGCCAGCAGCCAAGGTCAGGGACTAGGCGACGAGCAGTACTTC.

This clonotype occurred many times. This chain joins TRBV10-3 and TRBJ1-5, with 11 bases aligning to TRBD1. The CDR3 has 17 residues. J lost 2 bases, V lost 3 bases, and 6 bases had no gene match. Germline V lookup: CDR1 ENHRY, CDR2 SYGVKD. The CDR3 loop reads CAISDTDRGQGNQPQHF. CDR3 coding DNA: TGTGCCATCAGTGATACGGACAGGGGGCAAGGCAATCAGCCCCAGCATTTT.

This chain connects TRBV6-1 to TRBJ2-7; D remains ambiguous. The CDR3 is 12 amino acids. Germline V lookup: CDR1 MNHNS, CDR2 SASEGT. V was pared by 6 bases and J by 4 bases, with 10 bases between. CDR3 region: CASRKNAYEQYF. As DNA, the CDR3 is TGTGCCAGCAGGAAAAACGCTTACGAGCAGTACTTC.

This clonotype was seen many times. V is TRBV6-5 and J is TRBJ1-1; D not certain. V lost 6 bases, J lost 0 bases, and 14 bases lay in between. The germline gives CDR1 MNHEY, CDR2 SVGAGI. The length of the CDR3 is 15 residues. CDR3 in amino acids: CASRPSVFMNTEAFF. The CDR3 DNA sequence: TGTGCCAGCAGGCCCTCGGTGTTCATGAACACTGAAGCTTTCTTT.

This clonotype was recorded a few times. A read error may be the cause here, since a much bigger clone is one base away. The gene calls are TRBV9 and TRBJ2-7, with 7 positions matching TRBD2. CDR3 length equals 15 residues. Germline assignment: CDR1 SGDLS and CDR2 YYNGEE. J lost 3 bases, V lost 2 bases, and 8 bases had no gene match. CDR3 in amino acids: CASSVSGTNIYEQYF. For the CDR3, the DNA is TGTGCCAGCAGCGTTTCCGGGACTAACATCTACGAGCAGTACTTC. The entire variable domain, with the rest obtained from reference TRBV9 and TRBJ2-7, is as follows: DSGVTQTPKHLITATGQRVTLRCSPRSGDLSVYWYQQSLDQGLQFLIQYYNGEERAKGNILERFSAQQFPDLHSELNLSSLELGDSALYFCASSVSGTNIYEQYFGPGTRLTVT.

V usage is TRBV19 and J usage is TRBJ1-1; D is ambiguous. The length of the CDR3 is 12 residues. Germline V gene lookup returns CDR1 LNHDA and CDR2 SQIVND (reference sequence). Trimming cost V 5 bases and J 8 bases, with 12 bases left between them. The CDR3: CASSPRMGEAFF. The CDR3 DNA sequence: TGTGCCAGTAGTCCTCGCATGGGGGAAGCTTTCTTT.

Many counts were recorded for this clonotype. V gene TRBV20-1 combines with J gene TRBJ2-7, with 7 bases aligning to TRBD2. Germline V gene lookup returns CDR1 DFQATT and CDR2 SNEGSKA (reference sequence). The CDR3 length is 14 residues. The junction had 5 bases not matched to a gene; V was cut back by 2 bases and J by 1 base. This CDR3 reads CSARRTRGSYEQYF. DNA of the CDR3: TGCAGTGCTAGAAGGACTAGGGGTTCCTACGAGCAGTACTTC.

At least ten counts were recorded for this clonotype. The chain links TRBV2 to TRBJ1-4; D may be TRBD1 (5 bases). The CDR3 spans 16 residues. Trimming cost V 7 bases and J 7 bases, with 22 bases left between them. The germline CDR1 and CDR2 sequences are SNHLY and FYNNEI. The DNA of the CDR3 is TGTGCCAGCATTCCTCAGGGTCCGGTTTTTAGTGAAAAACTGTTTTTT. This translates into CASIPQGPVFSEKLFF.

There are a few counts of this clonotype. The chain employs TRBV19 and TRBJ2-6; D is uncertain. The V gene lost 6 bases and the J gene lost 4 bases, with 7 bases spanning the gap. The CDR3 sequence is 13 residues long. Germline V gene data show CDR1 as LNHDA and CDR2 as SQIVND (reference sequence). The DNA for the CDR3 is TGTGCCAGTAGGGAGACAGGGGCCAACGTCCTGACTTTC. This gives the protein CASRETGANVLTF.

The chain is built from TRBV5-1 and TRBJ2-7; a possible D gene is TRBD1 (6 bases). V lost 4 bases, J lost 5 bases, and 22 bases lay in between. Per the germline V gene, CDR1 is SGHRS and CDR2 is YFSETQ. This CDR3 contains 16 residues. In DNA, the CDR3 is TGCGCCAGCAGCCCGACGACAGGTCCCTACCCTAACGAGCAGTACTTC. Its translation is CASSPTTGPYPNEQYF. Using reference TRBV5-1 and TRBJ2-7 for the parts outside the CDR3, the full variable domain is KAGVTQTPRYLIKTRGQQVTLSCSPISGHRSVSWYQQTPGQGLQFLFEYFSETQRNKGNFPGRFSGRQFSNSRSEMNVSTLELGDSALYLCASSPTTGPYPNEQYFGPGTRLTVT.

This clonotype was seen repeatedly, ten times or more. V usage is TRBV27 and J usage is TRBJ1-1; D is uncertain. The length of the CDR3 is 14 residues. The germline V and J ends were trimmed by 5 bases and 4 bases, with 14 bases remaining between them. The germline V gene has CDR1 MNHEY and CDR2 SMNVEV (reference sequence). In DNA form, the CDR3 reads TGTGCCAGCAGTCCAACTTTTCGGGCCACTGAAGCTTTCTTT. Its protein product is CASSPTFRATEAFF.

In this sample, this clonotype turned up a few times. This rearrangement joins TRBV15 to TRBJ2-1, with 9 bases that match TRBD2. V was clipped by 4 bases and J by 8 bases; unmatched bases: 6. CDR3 length equals 14 residues. Germline-derived CDR1 and CDR2 are LNHNV and YYDKDF (reference sequence). The CDR3 DNA follows: TGTGCCACCAGCAACAGAGCGGGGGGCCATGAGCAGTTCTTC. It yields the protein CATSNRAGGHEQFF.

This clonotype was recorded many times. The V gene is TRBV20-1, the J gene TRBJ2-7; TRBD2 matches at 9 bases. Germline V CDR1 and CDR2: DFQATT, SNEGSKA (reference sequence). This CDR3 spans 14 amino acids. The V and J ends lost 1 base and 2 bases, in that order; junction bases with no gene match: 3. The CDR3 region has the DNA TGCAGTGCTAGAGCCGAGCGGGGGGCCTACGAGCAGTACTTC. Translated, it gives CSARAERGAYEQYF.

The chain combines TRBV20-1 with TRBJ2-1, with a possible D match to TRBD2 (5 bases). V was cut by 3 bases and J by 4 bases, with 19 bases left in between. The CDR3 is 16 amino acids. The germline V gene has CDR1 DFQATT and CDR2 SNEGSKA (reference sequence). In DNA form, the CDR3 reads TGCAGTGCTAGGTTAGATAGCGAACTGGGATACAATGAGCAGTTCTTC. Translated, it gives CSARLDSELGYNEQFF.

Worth noting for this clonotype: This CDR3 fails to terminate in the conserved phenylalanine or tryptophan, so it likely reflects a read error. The chain uses TRBV10-1 and TRBJ2-7; no reliable D call. The CDR3 loop spans 15 amino acids. V lost 0 bases and J lost 4, with 13 bases in between. Germline CDR1 reads WNHNN; CDR2 reads SYGVQD (reference sequence). The CDR3 nucleotides read TGCGCCAGCAGTGAGTCAGGACGGATACCATACGAGCAGTACTCC. This translates into CASSESGRIPYEQYS.

The V call is TRBV20-1, the J call TRBJ2-7, with 13 bases lining up with TRBD2. The V and J ends lost 6 bases and 5 bases, in that order; junction bases with no gene match: 13. CDR1 DFQATT and CDR2 SNEGSKA come from the germline V gene (reference sequence). This CDR3 has 16 residues. CDR3 in amino acids: CSAPGTSGKVGDEQYF. DNA for the CDR3: TGCAGTGCCCCCGGGACTAGCGGGAAGGTTGGGGACGAGCAGTACTTC.

This clonotype occurred many times. CDR3 residues: CATSDARQGSGDPQHF. The CDR3 DNA reads TGTGCCACCAGTGATGCTAGACAGGGGTCCGGAGACCCCCAGCATTTT. The chain links TRBV24-1 to TRBJ1-5, with TRBD1 matching 8 bases. Germline lookup yields CDR1 KGHDR and CDR2 SFDVKD. The CDR3 covers 16 residues. Losses at the gene ends were 3 bases for V and 10 bases for J; bases not matched to a gene: 13.

J is TRBJ1-1 and V is TRBV20-1; D is ambiguous. The CDR3 totals 14 residues. Trimming took off 3 bases at V and 3 bases at J, with 14 bases between the two ends. CDR1 and CDR2 (germline): DFQATT, SNEGSKA (reference sequence). The chain's CDR3 is CSARRRGLYTEAFF. The CDR3, as DNA: TGCAGTGCTAGGAGGCGGGGTCTATACACTGAAGCTTTCTTT.

This clonotype was observed a single time. The chain links TRBV10-3 to TRBJ2-7, with D possibly TRBD1 on 6 matching bases. Germline V CDR1 and CDR2: ENHRY, SYGVKD. Trimming pared 2 bases from V and 6 bases from J, leaving 11 bases between. This CDR3 region has 13 residues. CDR3 nucleotides: TGTGCCATCAGTGAGAAACAGGGATCCGAGCAGTACTTC. This translates into CAISEKQGSEQYF.

The chain combines TRBV19 with TRBJ1-5; D not certain. The CDR3 covers 15 residues. The V gene's germline CDR1 is LNHDA and CDR2 SQIVND (reference sequence). V shed 1 base and J shed 2 bases, with 9 bases lying between them. The CDR3 region has the DNA TGTGCCAGTAGTATAGGGCAGAGAGGCAATCAGCCCCAGCATTTT. This translates into CASSIGQRGNQPQHF.

This sequence joins TRBV7-2 and TRBJ2-5, with 10 nucleotides matching TRBD1. Germline V gene sequence: CDR1 SGHTA, CDR2 FQGNSA. The CDR3 is 14 amino acids. V lost 8 bases to trimming and J lost 1 base; unmatched junction nucleotides: 4. The CDR3 nucleotides are TGTGCCAGCGCGGGGGACAGGGGCCAAGAGACCCAGTACTTC. This encodes CASAGDRGQETQYF.